These 26 T cell receptor beta chains share one sample of origin, sequenced in a study of regulatory T cells in long-lasting Graves disease. Time point described: newly diagnosed GD, antithyroid drugs for less than 3 months. From PBMCs, RNA was extracted and then used to make the TCR library. Building the TCR beta libraries relied on iRepertoire HTBI primers, and CDR3 regions underwent Arm-PCR. TCRdb reprocessed the multiplex PCR reads via MiXCR and lists one record per CDR3 protein. The sample lists 580,000 or so distinct CDR3 sequences; about 16% were seen once. Separately, the same data were catalogued under a study of T cells in Graves' hyperthyroidism and ophthalmopathy.

The sequencing here drew on peripheral blood mononuclear cells (PBMCs), taken at new diagnosis, from a patient treated with antithyroid drugs. Receptors originate from a young man with Graves disease.

This clonotype was seen many times. This chain connects TRBV28 to TRBJ1-1, with D perhaps matching TRBD1 (5 bases). This CDR3 is built from 11 residues. Germline values: CDR1 MDHEN, CDR2 SYDVKM. Trimming left V 5 bases short and J 11 bases short, with 12 bases between. CDR3 loop: CASSLRVRAFF. The CDR3 nucleotides read TGTGCCAGCAGTCTCAGGGTTCGCGCTTTCTTT.

A word on this clonotype: Given a much more abundant clone one base away, this may be a read error. V usage is TRBV7-2 and J usage is TRBJ2-7; D is unresolved. The CDR3 loop spans 12 amino acids. Germline-derived CDR1 and CDR2 are SGHTA and FQGNSA. V was shortened by 3 bases and J by 5 bases, with 8 bases between the two germline ends. In DNA, the CDR3 is TGTACCAGCAGCTTTGGGTTGAACGAGCAGTACTTC. Amino acids: CTSSFGLNEQYF.

This clonotype occurred many times. This sequence joins TRBV28 and TRBJ2-5; 9 bases line up with TRBD2. V trimming: 2 bases; J trimming: 1 base; junction bases outside the gene matches: 11. CDR3 length: 18 amino acids. The germline V gene has CDR1 MDHEN and CDR2 SYDVKM. This CDR3 is CASSLVVAGDWGQETQYF. The CDR3 region has the DNA TGTGCCAGCAGTTTAGTAGTAGCGGGAGATTGGGGCCAAGAGACCCAGTACTTC.

Only a few counts were recorded for this clonotype. The chain recombines TRBV24-1 with TRBJ2-2, with TRBD1 identical over 8 bases. Unmatched junction bases numbered 7, after V lost 1 base and J lost 4 bases. CDR3 length equals 17 residues. The germline V gene encodes CDR1 KGHDR and CDR2 SFDVKD. CDR3 DNA sequence: TGTGCCACCAGTGATTTAGGGGAACAGGGGGTCACCGGGGAGCTGTTTTTT. Protein: CATSDLGEQGVTGELFF.

This clonotype was seen a few times. The gene calls are TRBV7-3 and TRBJ2-3; D may be TRBD2 (6 bases). Trimming shortened V by 2 bases and J by 6 bases, and 15 bases separated the two germline ends. The CDR3 is 15 residues long. CDR1 is SGHTA, CDR2 FQGTGA, per germline. The CDR3 coding sequence is TGTGCCAGCAGCTTATACGGGGCCGCGGGGGATACGCAGTATTTT. Protein sequence: CASSLYGAAGDTQYF.

This clonotype appeared a few times. This chain connects TRBV6-2 or TRBV6-3 to TRBJ1-2; no reliable D call. The CDR3 is 13 amino acids. Trimming left V 2 bases short and J 3 bases short, with 7 bases between. CDR1 is MNHEY and CDR2 is SVGEGT in the germline V gene. For the CDR3, the DNA is TGTGCCAGCAGTTACAGGGATTACTATGGCTACACCTTC. It encodes CASSYRDYYGYTF.

Ten or more counts support this clonotype. The chain is built from TRBV12-3 or TRBV12-4 and TRBJ1-1; 7 nucleotides align to TRBD1. With V trimmed by 4 bases and J by 4 bases, 3 bases remained unmatched. CDR3 length equals 13 residues. For the CDR3, the DNA is TGTGCCAGCAGTTCCCAGGGGGTCACTGAAGCTTTCTTT. The encoded protein is CASSSQGVTEAFF.

This clonotype has ten or more counts. V usage is TRBV20-1 and J usage is TRBJ1-2; TRBD1 matches at 7 bases. This CDR3 has 13 amino acids. The germline V gene encodes CDR1 DFQATT and CDR2 SNEGSKA (reference sequence). V trimming: 7 bases; J trimming: 8 bases; junction bases outside the gene matches: 13. In DNA, the CDR3 is TGCAGTGTGATCAGGGGGGGCGAGGGCGGCTACACCTTC. Protein sequence: CSVIRGGEGGYTF.

This clonotype was found a few times. The V gene is TRBV5-1, the J gene TRBJ2-1, with 7 bases identical to TRBD1. Germline-derived CDR1 and CDR2 are SGHRS and YFSETQ. V trimming: 1 base; J trimming: 7 bases; junction bases outside the gene matches: 8. The CDR3 loop spans 15 amino acids. CDR3 residues: CASSLPVGRGNEQFF. As DNA, the CDR3 is TGCGCCAGCAGCTTGCCAGTGGGCAGGGGGAATGAGCAGTTCTTC.

At least ten counts were recorded for this clonotype. V is TRBV3-1 and J is TRBJ2-2; a possible D gene is TRBD1 (6 bases). The germline CDR1 and CDR2 sequences are LGHDT and YNNKEL (reference sequence). V gave up 1 base and J gave up 1 base, with 13 bases separating them. This CDR3 region has 17 residues. The CDR3 reads CASSQATGWENTGELFF. As DNA, the CDR3 is TGTGCCAGCAGCCAAGCTACAGGGTGGGAGAACACCGGGGAGCTGTTTTTT.

About this clonotype itself: A much larger clone is a single base away; this may be a read error. The J gene is TRBJ2-1, the V gene TRBV20-1; D gene unclear. This CDR3 region has 14 residues. CDR1 is DFQATT, CDR2 SNEGSKA, per germline (reference sequence). V was clipped by 4 bases and J by 2 bases, with 12 bases between them. CDR3 loop: CSANQRRTYNEQFF. The DNA of the CDR3 is TGCAGTGCTAATCAGCGCCGGACCTACAATGAGCAGTTCTTC.

The chain is built from TRBV20-1 and TRBJ2-4, with 13 bases aligning to TRBD2. V lost 0 bases and J lost 11; bases outside the gene matches: 4. The CDR3 runs 14 residues. In germline, CDR1 is DFQATT, CDR2 SNEGSKA (reference sequence). Here the CDR3 DNA reads TGCAGTGCTAGAGACGGACTAGCGGGGGAAGTTCAGTACTTC. Residues: CSARDGLAGEVQYF.

This clonotype was seen ten or more times. The genes are TRBV30 and TRBJ1-1, with D tentatively TRBD1 (6 bases). Germline assignment: CDR1 GTSNPN and CDR2 SVGIG (reference sequence). Deletions cut 4 bases from V and 0 bases from J, with 9 bases between. The CDR3 covers 13 residues. The CDR3 DNA reads as TGTGCCTGGATCGGACAGTTGAACACTGAAGCTTTCTTT. Its translation: CAWIGQLNTEAFF.

This clonotype appeared many times. The genes are TRBV27 and TRBJ1-5, with 9 bases matching TRBD1. Germline V gene lookup returns CDR1 MNHEY and CDR2 SMNVEV (reference sequence). Trimming cost V 5 bases and J 0 bases; bases outside gene matches: 5. This CDR3 has 16 residues. Here the CDR3 DNA reads TGTGCCAGCAGTCCAGGGACAGGGCATAGCAATCAGCCCCAGCATTTT. Protein product: CASSPGTGHSNQPQHF.

The rearrangement uses TRBV7-9 and TRBJ1-2, with 11 bases aligning to TRBD1. CDR1 is SEHNR, CDR2 FQNEAQ, per germline (reference sequence). The length of the CDR3 is 16 residues. Trimming cost V 3 bases and J 7 bases; bases outside gene matches: 10. The CDR3 DNA follows: TGTGCCAGCAGCTTGGACAGGGGGCCGGGTTGGAGTGGCTACACCTTC. It translates to CASSLDRGPGWSGYTF.

This clonotype was seen ten or more times. This chain links TRBV11-2 with TRBJ1-1; the D is unclear. The CDR3 has 16 amino acids. Germline V gene lookup returns CDR1 SGHAT and CDR2 FQNNGV. V lost 3 bases and J lost 0, with 14 bases in between. CDR3 sequence (DNA): TGTGCCAGCAGCTTTAGGTCGGCAGCCATGAACACTGAAGCTTTCTTT. As protein: CASSFRSAAMNTEAFF.

This sequence joins TRBV20-1 and TRBJ1-1, with 8 nucleotides matching TRBD1. Germline lookup yields CDR1 DFQATT and CDR2 SNEGSKA (reference sequence). The V segment lost 5 bases and the J segment 3 bases; nucleotides outside the gene matches: 5. This CDR3 comprises 13 residues. CDR3: CSASDRAYTEAFF. The CDR3 DNA is TGCAGTGCTTCGGACAGGGCTTACACTGAAGCTTTCTTT.

This clonotype was observed many times. The chain has TRBV18 and TRBJ2-5; 10 bases line up with TRBD2. This CDR3 has 16 residues. Germline assignment: CDR1 KGHSH and CDR2 LQKENI. After removal of 1 base from V and 4 bases from J, the junction contained 6 bases not matched to a gene. CDR3 in DNA: TGTGCCAGCTCACCACGTCTAGCGGGAGAGGGAGAGACCCAGTACTTC. As protein: CASSPRLAGEGETQYF.

This clonotype was seen more than once but under ten times. The genes are TRBV5-1 and TRBJ2-5; D may be TRBD2 (6 bases). V was clipped by 4 bases and J by 0 bases, with 13 bases between them. Germline V gene lookup returns CDR1 SGHRS and CDR2 YFSETQ. This CDR3 has 15 amino acids. CDR3 region: CASSNGGMYQETQYF. DNA of the CDR3: TGCGCCAGCAGCAACGGCGGGATGTACCAAGAGACCCAGTACTTC.

This chain uses TRBV12-3 or TRBV12-4 with TRBJ2-2, with 13 bases aligning to TRBD2. The CDR3 runs 20 residues. Unmatched junction bases numbered 15, after V lost 4 bases and J lost 4 bases. CDR3 bases: TGTGCCAGCAGTTCCGCCGCTCCGGGACTAGCGGGATTGCTCACCGGGGAGCTGTTTTTT. Encoded protein: CASSSAAPGLAGLLTGELFF.

For this clonotype: The germline gene is not matched at one end of the junction; a read error may be the cause. V usage is TRBV6-1 and J usage is TRBJ2-6; no clear D. Germline V gene lookup returns CDR1 MNHNS and CDR2 SASEGT. This CDR3 spans 14 amino acids. The CDR3 DNA is TGTGCCAGCTTCGGGCCGTCTGCGGCCAACGTCCTGACTTTC. This sequence encodes CASFGPSAANVLTF.

This clonotype has only a few counts. This CDR3 reads CASTRLAGDNEQFF. CDR3 DNA: TGTGCCAGCACTCGACTAGCGGGAGACAATGAGCAGTTCTTC. The chain recombines TRBV13 with TRBJ2-1, with 12 nucleotides matching TRBD2. After removal of 7 bases from V and 5 bases from J, the junction contained 3 bases not matched to a gene. Germline CDR1 reads PRHDT; CDR2 reads FYEKMQ (reference sequence). This CDR3 region has 14 residues. The full variable domain, its missing parts supplied by reference TRBV13 and TRBJ2-1, is AAGVIQSPRHLIKEKRETATLKCYPIPRHDTVYWYQQGPGQDPQFLISFYEKMQSDKGSIPDRFSAQQFSDYHSELNMSSLELGDSALYFCASTRLAGDNEQFFGPGTRLTVL.

The chain couples TRBV10-3 to TRBJ1-2; TRBD1 matches at 8 bases. Germline loops: CDR1 ENHRY, CDR2 SYGVKD. This CDR3 has 12 amino acids. CDR3 amino acids: CVTQGADYGYTF. The CDR3 DNA sequence: TGTGTCACCCAGGGGGCCGACTATGGCTACACCTTC.

This clonotype was found a few times. This sequence joins TRBV2 and TRBJ2-1; TRBD2 agrees at 10 bases. The V gene's germline CDR1 is SNHLY and CDR2 FYNNEI. The V and J ends lost 7 bases and 12 bases, in that order; junction bases with no gene match: 6. This CDR3 region has 12 residues. The CDR3 DNA sequence: TGTGCCAGCACAACTAGCGGGACGCGGCAGTTCTTC. It is translated as CASTTSGTRQFF.

This clonotype was seen at least ten times. The chain recombines TRBV20-1 with TRBJ2-7, with 10 positions matching TRBD2. The germline gives CDR1 DFQATT, CDR2 SNEGSKA (reference sequence). The CDR3 is made up of 16 amino acids. Losses at the gene ends were 0 bases for V and 2 bases for J; bases not matched to a gene: 7. The CDR3 DNA reads TGCAGTGCTAGAGACCCCGGCAGCGGGAGGGCCTACGAGCAGTACTTC. Protein sequence: CSARDPGSGRAYEQYF.

This clonotype was detected ten times or more. V gene TRBV20-1 combines with J gene TRBJ2-3, with 9 bases lining up with TRBD2. Germline trimming cut 5 bases from V and 6 bases from J; bases unmatched to any gene: 12. The CDR3 contains 15 residues. Per the germline V gene, CDR1 is DFQATT and CDR2 is SNEGSKA (reference sequence). The CDR3 nucleotides read TGCAGTGCTGAGGGGGCAGCGGGAGGCATGGATACGCAGTATTTT. As protein: CSAEGAAGGMDTQYF.